These 30 T cell receptor beta chains came from one sample sequenced in a study of cytomegalovirus exposure and HLA in healthy donors. 60 Vbeta and 13 Jbeta primers were used in PCR. The protocol was immunoSEQ multiplex PCR, while the TCRdb copy is restricted to in-frame clones and leaves out a portion. The repertoire has about 130,000 clones, just under 75% of them found once; the top ten carry more than 6%. The sample consisted of PBMCs. Receptors originate from a man in his forties in good health and CMV-seropositive.

This chain uses TRBV6-1 with TRBJ2-1; 9 nucleotides match TRBD2. CDR3 length: 15 residues. Per the germline V gene, CDR1 is MNHNS and CDR2 is SASEGT. J lost 2 bases, V lost 7 bases, and 6 bases had no gene match. CDR3: CASTIAGEAYNEQFF. The CDR3, as DNA: TGTGCCAGCACCATAGCGGGAGAGGCCTACAATGAGCAGTTCTTC.

The V and J genes are TRBV11-3 and TRBJ2-1, with 7 bases aligning to TRBD2. CDR3 length: 15 residues. CDR1 is SGHNT and CDR2 is YENEEA in the germline V gene. J gave up 3 bases and V 4 bases, and 6 bases lay outside the gene matches. For the CDR3, the DNA is TGTGCCAGCAGCTATGGCGGGAGTAGCTACAATGAGCAGTTCTTC. Protein: CASSYGGSSYNEQFF.

The genes are TRBV6-1 and TRBJ1-2; 8 bases are shared with TRBD1. CDR1 MNHNS and CDR2 SASEGT come from the germline V gene. There are 13 residues in the CDR3. The V segment lost 7 bases and the J segment 6 bases; nucleotides outside the gene matches: 7. DNA of the CDR3: TGTGCCAGCAACATGGACAGGGATCATGGCTACACCTTC. Amino acid sequence: CASNMDRDHGYTF.

V gene TRBV28 combines with J gene TRBJ2-5, with TRBD1 identical over 8 bases. V dropped 5 bases and J dropped 5; count of bases not matched to a gene: 10. Germline CDR1 is MDHEN and CDR2 is SYDVKM. The CDR3 is 15 amino acids. This CDR3 is CASSKDRELQETQYF. In nucleotides, the CDR3 is TGTGCCAGCAGTAAGGACAGGGAGCTTCAGGAGACCCAGTACTTC.

The chain combines TRBV7-2 with TRBJ1-2; the D is unclear. Germline CDR1 SGHTA, CDR2 FQGNSA. Deletions cut 5 bases from V and 2 bases from J, with 6 bases between. CDR3 size: 12 residues. The CDR3 sequence is CASSERNYGYTF. CDR3 in DNA: TGTGCCAGCAGCGAGAGGAACTATGGCTACACCTTC.

The rearrangement uses TRBV28 and TRBJ2-7, with D possibly matching TRBD2 (6 bases). V lost 6 bases and J lost 0, with 12 bases in between. Germline V lookup: CDR1 MDHEN, CDR2 SYDVKM. CDR3 length: 14 amino acids. The CDR3 DNA sequence: TGTGCCAGCAGCCTAGGACTACCCTCCTACGAGCAGTACTTC. Encoded protein: CASSLGLPSYEQYF. Together with reference TRBV28 and TRBJ2-7, the CDR3 gives the full variable domain: DVKVTQSSRYLVKRTGEKVFLECVQDMDHENMFWYRQDPGLGLRLIYFSYDVKMKEKGDIPEGYSVSREKKERFSLILESASTNQTSMYLCASSLGLPSYEQYFGPGTRLTVT.

This chain uses TRBV30 with TRBJ2-2; a weak D match, TRBD1 (5 bases). V lost 4 bases and J 2 bases, leaving 11 bases between the germline ends. The V gene's germline CDR1 is GTSNPN and CDR2 SVGIG (reference sequence). There are 14 residues in the CDR3. The CDR3 spells CAWMSRGNTGELFF. In DNA, the CDR3 is TGTGCCTGGATGTCTAGGGGAAACACCGGGGAGCTGTTTTTT. The entire variable domain, with the rest obtained from reference TRBV30 and TRBJ2-2, is as follows: SQTIHQWPATLVQPVGSPLSLECTVEGTSNPNLYWYRQAAGRGLQLLFYSVGIGQISSEVPQNLSASRPQDRQFILSSKKLLLSDSGFYLCAWMSRGNTGELFFGEGSRLTVL.

The J gene is TRBJ1-1, the V gene TRBV28; 8 bases align to TRBD1. V lost 5 bases, J lost 7 bases, and 3 bases stayed unmatched. The germline V gene has CDR1 MDHEN and CDR2 SYDVKM. This CDR3 spans 12 amino acids. In DNA form, the CDR3 reads TGTGCCAGCAGTCCGGGGACAGGTGAAGCTTTCTTT. This gives the protein CASSPGTGEAFF.

The chain couples TRBV29-1 to TRBJ1-1, with D unclear. Looked up from germline, CDR1 is SQVTM and CDR2 is ANQGSEA. This CDR3 is 10 amino acids long. Trimming shortened V by 4 bases and J by 7 bases, and 7 bases separated the two germline ends. CDR3 in amino acids: CSVALNEAFF. The CDR3, as DNA: TGCAGCGTTGCCCTTAATGAAGCTTTCTTT.

This chain joins TRBV15 and TRBJ1-4; D is unresolved. Looked up from germline, CDR1 is LNHNV and CDR2 is YYDKDF (reference sequence). CDR3 length: 13 amino acids. Trimming stripped 0 bases from V and 8 bases from J, with 7 bases between. The CDR3 DNA sequence: TGTGCCACCAGCAGAGATGCAGGAGAAAAACTGTTTTTT. The encoded protein is CATSRDAGEKLFF.

The chain carries TRBV9 and TRBJ1-1, with a tentative D call TRBD1 (5 bases). The CDR3 totals 13 residues. Germline V gives CDR1 SGDLS, CDR2 YYNGEE. V was shortened by 1 base and J by 8 bases, with 12 bases between the two germline ends. The CDR3 here is CASSVRQGREAFF. DNA of the CDR3: TGTGCCAGCAGCGTAAGGCAGGGTCGAGAAGCTTTCTTT.

The rearrangement links TRBV5-1 to TRBJ2-5, with 9 bases that match TRBD2. This CDR3 has 15 residues. V was pared by 7 bases and J by 5 bases, with 12 bases of the junction left unmatched. The V gene's germline CDR1 is SGHRS and CDR2 YFSETQ. Written as DNA, the CDR3 is TGCGCCAGCTACGGCGGGAGGGCCGTGGGGGAGACCCAGTACTTC. Amino acids: CASYGGRAVGETQYF.

The rearrangement links TRBV2 to TRBJ2-3, with 7 bases aligning to TRBD2. With 5 bases clipped from V and 2 bases from J, the junction kept 10 bases outside the gene matches. Looked up from germline, CDR1 is SNHLY and CDR2 is FYNNEI. The CDR3 sequence is 16 residues long. CDR3 nucleotides: TGTGCCAGCAGTCCTATAGCGGGCCTCTTCACAGATACGCAGTATTTT. Residues: CASSPIAGLFTDTQYF. Full variable domain (remainder filled in from reference TRBV2 and TRBJ2-3): EPEVTQTPSHQVTQMGQEVILRCVPISNHLYFYWYRQILGQKVEFLVSFYNNEISEKSEIFDDQFSVERPDGSNFTLKIRSTKLEDSAMYFCASSPIAGLFTDTQYFGPGTRLTVL.

CDR3 region: CSVEETGPDTQYF. CDR3 DNA sequence: TGCAGCGTTGAAGAGACAGGGCCGGATACGCAGTATTTT. The rearrangement joins TRBV29-1 to TRBJ2-3, with TRBD1 matching 7 bases. Losses at the gene ends were 0 bases for V and 6 bases for J; bases not matched to a gene: 3. Per germline, CDR1 SQVTM and CDR2 ANQGSEA. The CDR3 length is 13 residues.

The gene calls are TRBV5-4 and TRBJ2-3; D is undetermined. Germline V gene lookup returns CDR1 SGHNT and CDR2 YYREEE (reference sequence). The CDR3 contains 12 residues. Trimming left V 2 bases short and J 4 bases short, with 5 bases between. In nucleotides, the CDR3 is TGTGCCAGCAGCTTTTCGGCAGATACGCAGTATTTT. Residues: CASSFSADTQYF.

This chain uses TRBV10-2 with TRBJ2-7, with TRBD2 matching over 9 bases. CDR1 and CDR2 (germline): WSHSY, SAAADI. This CDR3 region has 16 residues. The J segment lost 0 bases and the V segment lost 8 bases, leaving 11 bases of the junction unmatched. The CDR3 DNA is TGCGCCAGCGGGGCGGGAGGGGGGCTGGGCTCCTACGAGCAGTACTTC. Translating gives CASGAGGGLGSYEQYF.

This chain connects TRBV25-1 to TRBJ1-1, with TRBD1 matching over 10 bases. Germline CDR1 is MGHDK and CDR2 is SYGVNS. Unmatched junction bases numbered 0, after V lost 3 bases and J lost 5 bases. This CDR3 contains 13 residues. CDR3 DNA: TGTGCCAGCAGTGAGGACAGGGGGACTGAAGCTTTCTTT. It yields the protein CASSEDRGTEAFF.

This clone occurred a few times. The J gene is TRBJ2-3, the V gene TRBV5-6, with a tentative D call TRBD2 (7 bases). V was clipped by 1 base and J by 1 base, with 13 bases between them. CDR1 and CDR2 from the germline V gene are SGHDT and YYEEEE. This CDR3 region has 16 residues. The CDR3 DNA is TGTGCCAGCAGCTTGTGGGCGGGGGCCCGCACAGATACGCAGTATTTT. The encoded protein is CASSLWAGARTDTQYF.

To note about this clone: Other nucleotide sequences from this sample produce the same CDR3. V gene TRBV5-1 combines with J gene TRBJ2-3, with 9 bases that match TRBD2. Per the germline V gene, CDR1 is SGHRS and CDR2 is YFSETQ. The CDR3 covers 15 residues. V lost 1 base and J lost 5; bases outside the gene matches: 5. The CDR3 is CASSLRGLAVDTQYF. The CDR3 DNA sequence: TGCGCCAGCAGCTTGCGGGGACTAGCAGTAGATACGCAGTATTTT.

This chain joins TRBV5-1 and TRBJ1-1; TRBD1 matches at 11 bases. V gave up 4 bases and J gave up 10 bases; unmatched junction bases: 9. The CDR3 loop spans 14 amino acids. The germline gives CDR1 SGHRS, CDR2 YFSETQ. CDR3 protein: CASSQGTGGRVAFF. CDR3 nucleotides: TGCGCCAGCAGCCAAGGGACAGGGGGTCGTGTAGCTTTCTTT.

The chain recombines TRBV15 with TRBJ2-6; tentatively, D is TRBD1 (6 bases). Trimming took 0 bases from V and 0 from J, leaving 15 bases between them. Germline loops: CDR1 LNHNV, CDR2 YYDKDF (reference sequence). CDR3 length: 19 amino acids. CDR3 loop: CATSRDPRGTGSGANVLTF. The CDR3 DNA follows: TGTGCCACCAGCAGAGATCCGAGGGGGACGGGCTCTGGGGCCAACGTCCTGACTTTC.

This clone was detected only a few times. The rearrangement links TRBV5-1 to TRBJ2-1; 7 positions match TRBD1. This CDR3 is 14 amino acids long. The germline CDR1 and CDR2 sequences are SGHRS and YFSETQ. J lost 10 bases, V lost 4 bases, and 11 bases had no gene match. This CDR3 reads CASSTSGQAWEQFF. The CDR3 nucleotides read TGCGCCAGCAGCACATCAGGACAGGCTTGGGAGCAGTTCTTC.

This rearrangement joins TRBV2 to TRBJ1-1; 8 bases align to TRBD1. This CDR3 has 12 amino acids. Germline CDR1 is SNHLY and CDR2 is FYNNEI. With V trimmed by 10 bases and J by 5 bases, 6 bases remained unmatched. The CDR3 region has the DNA TGTGCCACCAGGGGGCGGGGTACTGAAGCTTTCTTT. Its translation is CATRGRGTEAFF.

The chain is built from TRBV11-1 and TRBJ2-2; perhaps TRBD2 as D (5 bases). Germline lookup yields CDR1 SGHAT and CDR2 FQDESV (reference sequence). Trimming took 1 base from V and 3 from J, leaving 12 bases between them. This CDR3 region has 16 residues. In DNA form, the CDR3 reads TGTGCCAGCAGCTTAGGTGGGAGAGGCGACACCGGGGAGCTGTTTTTT. Translation gives CASSLGGRGDTGELFF.

The genes are TRBV6-1 and TRBJ1-1; 9 nucleotides agree with TRBD1. The junction had 7 bases not matched to a gene; V was cut back by 3 bases and J by 5 bases. The germline gives CDR1 MNHNS, CDR2 SASEGT. This CDR3 is built from 15 residues. The CDR3 DNA follows: TGTGCCAGCAGTGACCCGGGACAGGGATGGACTGAAGCTTTCTTT. It translates to CASSDPGQGWTEAFF.

J is TRBJ2-2 and V is TRBV5-1, with TRBD2 matching over 8 bases. The CDR3 runs 15 residues. V trimming: 3 bases; J trimming: 1 base; junction bases outside the gene matches: 2. Germline values: CDR1 SGHRS, CDR2 YFSETQ. The CDR3 sequence is CASSSAGGNTGELFF. The CDR3 region has the DNA TGCGCCAGCAGCTCGGCGGGGGGGAACACCGGGGAGCTGTTTTTT.

This CDR3 reads CASSLVSGLAGSAYEQYF. DNA of the CDR3: TGCGCCAGCAGCTTGGTTTCAGGACTAGCGGGGTCCGCCTACGAGCAGTACTTC. The rearrangement joins TRBV5-1 to TRBJ2-7; TRBD2 agrees at 12 bases. The V segment lost 0 bases and the J segment 2 bases; nucleotides outside the gene matches: 9. There are 18 residues in the CDR3. Germline V gives CDR1 SGHRS, CDR2 YFSETQ.

V gene TRBV18 combines with J gene TRBJ1-5, with 8 bases fitting TRBD1. Germline V gives CDR1 KGHSH, CDR2 LQKENI. The junction had 4 bases not matched to a gene; V was cut back by 3 bases and J by 3 bases. This CDR3 comprises 15 residues. The CDR3 spells CASSPKQGDNQPQHF. The CDR3, as DNA: TGTGCCAGCTCACCCAAACAGGGGGACAATCAGCCCCAGCATTTT.

The genes are TRBV11-2 and TRBJ2-6; perhaps TRBD1 as D (6 bases). The V gene's germline CDR1 is SGHAT and CDR2 FQNNGV. The CDR3 sequence is 18 residues long. Trimming cost V 4 bases and J 2 bases, with 18 bases left between them. CDR3 in DNA: TGTGCCAGCAGCTGGGCTTTAACCAGGGGCACTGGGGCCAACGTCCTGACTTTC. Protein product: CASSWALTRGTGANVLTF.

This clone came up once. The V gene is TRBV6-1, the J gene TRBJ2-7, with 9 bases fitting TRBD1. Germline V gene sequence: CDR1 MNHNS, CDR2 SASEGT. This CDR3 has 15 residues. Unmatched junction bases numbered 10, after V lost 4 bases and J lost 6 bases. In DNA, the CDR3 is TGTGCCAGCAGTGTCGATGGGACAGGGTCCGGCGAGCAGTACTTC. As protein: CASSVDGTGSGEQYF.